These 9 T cell receptor beta chains came from one sample sequenced in a study of T-cell reconstitution after alpha-beta-depleted transplantation in children. TCRbeta library construction was performed incorporating unique molecular identifiers. One entry per CDR3 protein results from TCRdb running MiXCR on the PCR reads. Seen here are about 600,000 distinct CDR3 sequences, more than 9% observed once, and the top ten hold roughly 4%. Sequencing used PBMCs from the stem cell graft donor, obtained from the stem cell graft. These receptors were obtained from a human donor who donated a stem cell graft to a child with acute myeloid leukemia.

There are a few counts of this clonotype. The chain combines TRBV9 with TRBJ2-1; 8 bases map to TRBD1. V was pared by 0 bases and J by 8 bases, with 7 bases of the junction left unmatched. The CDR3 extends over 15 amino acids. Germline V gives CDR1 SGDLS, CDR2 YYNGEE. CDR3 nucleotide sequence: TGTGCCAGCAGCGTAGCCTATCCAGGGGGCGATGAGCAGTTCTTC. Translation: CASSVAYPGGDEQFF.

This clonotype has a handful of counts. V usage is TRBV20-1 and J usage is TRBJ1-5, with D possibly matching TRBD1 (6 bases). This CDR3 spans 12 amino acids. Germline assignment: CDR1 DFQATT and CDR2 SNEGSKA (reference sequence). Deletions cut 5 bases from V and 8 bases from J, with 13 bases between. The CDR3 is CSAQRGMEPQHF. CDR3 sequence (DNA): TGCAGTGCTCAGAGGGGGATGGAGCCCCAGCATTTT.

This chain uses TRBV7-2 with TRBJ2-2, with 10 bases aligning to TRBD1. With 8 bases clipped from V and 6 bases from J, the junction kept 3 bases outside the gene matches. This CDR3 spans 13 amino acids. CDR1 and CDR2 (germline): SGHTA, FQGNSA. The CDR3, as DNA: TGTGCCAGCGGGACAGGGGTTCCCGGGGAGCTGTTTTTT. Protein: CASGTGVPGELFF.

This chain links TRBV25-1 with TRBJ2-5; TRBD1 matches at 12 bases. The germline V gene encodes CDR1 MGHDK and CDR2 SYGVNS. The V gene end was trimmed by 8 bases and the J gene end by 5 bases; junction bases not matched to a gene: 9. This CDR3 is built from 15 residues. In nucleotides, the CDR3 is TGTGCCAGCGCCCCCCCCGGGACAGGGGGCGAGACCCAGTACTTC. It is translated as CASAPPGTGGETQYF.

This clonotype showed up just once. This sequence joins TRBV24-1 and TRBJ2-1, with TRBD1 matching 9 bases. This CDR3 is 15 amino acids long. V shed 2 bases and J 3 bases; nucleotides not matched to a gene: 1. Germline CDR1 is KGHDR and CDR2 is SFDVKD. The CDR3 is CATSDWGQGYNEQFF. Here the CDR3 DNA reads TGTGCCACCAGTGATTGGGGACAGGGCTACAATGAGCAGTTCTTC.

This clonotype was counted ten times or more. The chain joins TRBV10-3 to TRBJ2-1; tentative D call: TRBD2 (6 bases). The germline V and J ends were trimmed by 7 bases and 6 bases, with 16 bases remaining between them. In germline, CDR1 is ENHRY, CDR2 SYGVKD. The CDR3 runs to 14 residues. The CDR3 region is CAIKLEGRVNEQFF. DNA for the CDR3: TGTGCCATCAAGTTGGAGGGAAGAGTCAATGAGCAGTTCTTC.

V usage is TRBV2 and J usage is TRBJ2-7; 9 bases agree with TRBD2. Germline V CDR1 and CDR2: SNHLY, FYNNEI. V lost 6 bases and J lost 3; bases outside the gene matches: 9. This CDR3 has 15 residues. The CDR3 DNA sequence: TGTGCCAGCAGGCCGGGTAGCGGGAGTATCTACGAGCAGTACTTC. Protein product: CASRPGSGSIYEQYF.

V usage is TRBV12-3 or TRBV12-4 and J usage is TRBJ1-2, with 8 bases aligning to TRBD1. V shed 3 bases and J 4 bases; nucleotides not matched to a gene: 10. There are 16 residues in the CDR3. CDR3 loop: CASSFRSQGAGYGYTF. DNA for the CDR3: TGTGCCAGCAGTTTCCGTAGCCAGGGGGCAGGCTATGGCTACACCTTC.

This clonotype was seen a few times. The J gene is TRBJ1-2, the V gene TRBV7-8; D ambiguous. The germline CDR1 and CDR2 sequences are SGHVS and FQNEAQ. The CDR3 extends over 12 amino acids. The V end lost 4 bases, the J end lost 8 bases, and 11 bases lay between the germline ends. The CDR3 region has the DNA TGTGCCAGCAGCTCCTTTGGCAGGGGCTACACCTTC. It translates to CASSSFGRGYTF.